Given below is one T cell receptor (beta chain) in context. This record belongs to a study of blood T cell repertoires in COVID-19. In the study overall: Acute and convalescent COVID-19 specimens originated in the United States, Italy and Spain. From T cells, B-cell-depleted T cells, or PBMCs came the material, which was cDNA or gDNA.

How the authors handled the data: For nucleated cells, counts were estimated from reference gene primer amplification. The assay was immunoSEQ multiplex PCR, and TCRdb's table has in-frame clones only and misses some. For V, J and clone size, that table is used; D and trimming come from the DNA. Seen here are 80,000 to 95,000 clones, 75% to 90% observed once, and the top ten hold under 3%. V gave up 2 bases and J gave up 2 bases; unmatched junction bases: 7. The CDR3 contains 15 residues. CDR1 and CDR2 (germline): GTSNPN, SVGIG (reference sequence). The source is a woman between 45 and 65 years old with active or convalescent COVID-19. Sequenced: peripheral blood. This chain connects TRBV30 to TRBJ2-7; 9 nucleotides line up with TRBD1. The CDR3 nucleotides read TGTGCCTGGAGTATTGGAGGACAGGGGCCCTACGAGCAGTACTTC. It specifies CAWSIGGQGPYEQYF.